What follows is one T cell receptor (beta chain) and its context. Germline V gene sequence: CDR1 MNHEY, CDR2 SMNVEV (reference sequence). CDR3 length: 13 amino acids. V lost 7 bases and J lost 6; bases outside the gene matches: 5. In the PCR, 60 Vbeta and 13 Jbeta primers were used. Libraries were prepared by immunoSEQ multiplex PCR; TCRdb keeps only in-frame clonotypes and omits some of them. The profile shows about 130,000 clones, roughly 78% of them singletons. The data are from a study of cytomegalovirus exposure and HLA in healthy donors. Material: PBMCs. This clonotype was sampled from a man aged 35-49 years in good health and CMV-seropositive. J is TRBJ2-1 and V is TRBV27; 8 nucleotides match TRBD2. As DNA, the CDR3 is TGTGCCAGCATGGGGACTAGGGTCAATGAGCAGTTCTTC. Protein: CASMGTRVNEQFF.